This TCR beta chain was retrieved from a study of cytomegalovirus exposure and HLA in healthy donors. CDR3 length equals 15 residues. Trimming at V came to 3 bases and at J to 6 bases, leaving 7 bases not matched to a gene. In germline, CDR1 is SGHTA, CDR2 FQGNSA. About this clone: What it binds is unknown.

60 Vbeta and 13 Jbeta primers were used in PCR. Clones were sequenced by immunoSEQ multiplex PCR, and TCRdb holds only the in-frame ones, with some missing. The data contain 200,000 to 250,000 clones, more than 85% of them singletons. General observations from the study: Highly shared variants forming one cluster were likely a sequencing artifact.

Sequencing was carried out using PBMCs. This chain uses TRBV7-2 with TRBJ2-7; TRBD2 agrees at 11 bases. The receptor was derived from a woman under 30 in good health and CMV-seronegative. DNA of the CDR3: TGTGCCAGCAGCTTGGCTAGCGGGAGGCCCGGCGAGCAGTACTTC. This sequence encodes CASSLASGRPGEQYF. The variable domain in full, with the rest retrieved from reference TRBV7-2 and TRBJ2-7, is GAGVSQSPSNKVTEKGKDVELRCDPISGHTALYWYRQSLGQGLEFLIYFQGNSAPDKSGLPSDRFSAERTGGSVSTLTIQRTQQEDSAVYLCASSLASGRPGEQYFGPGTRLTVT.